Detailed here is one TCR beta chain. Its antigen remains unidentified. No much larger clone exists at a distance of one base, and base qualities are not known. The data are from a study of vaccination effects on CD4 cells after COVID-19 (dated by TCRdb to about 2022). Background on the whole study: Across the study, the median time from the second dose to post-vaccine sampling was 72 days (range 14 to 241). In both COVID-19 convalescent patients and infection-naive vaccine recipients, the study compared SARS-CoV-2 spike-specific CD4+ TCR repertoires from before mRNA vaccination with those from after it. A total of nine to ten COVID-19 convalescent patients and 4 SARS-CoV-2-naive healthy vaccine recipients were included in the full study. The Oncomine TCR Beta short-read assay on an Illumina iSeq 100 was used to sequence cultures from other donors in the study. General findings and caveats noted by the study authors: Clones induced by infection and clones induced by vaccination both contracted markedly at late timepoints after vaccination, which fits with T cell responses waning over time. In healthy vaccine recipients, vaccine-induced clones were almost all SARS-CoV-2 mono-reactive, with only 1 of 255 cross-reactive with common cold coronaviruses. Only a small number of convalescent patients were included, and no early post-infection timepoints were available, which limited the study.

The method was the immunoSEQ multiplex PCR assay. DNA from the cultured, isolated CD4+ T cells was subjected to TCR beta CDR3 sequencing. In the source study's methods: Non-productive TCR sequences were removed and reads were trimmed to the CDR3 region, keeping CDR3s of at least 7 amino acids. The MANAFEST web app was used to pick out antigen-specific clonotypes by comparing their expansion in peptide wells with that in reference cultures. Positive clones required FDR<0.05 expansion versus reference and all other wells, odds ratio above 5, and frequency above 0.1% in two replicate wells. Clonotypes significantly expanded in SARS-CoV-2 spike wells and in at least one common cold coronavirus spike condition were defined as cross-reactive. CDR3 similarity was assessed by Levenshtein distance with the stringdist R package, and unrooted trees were built with ape in R 3.6.1. TCRdb took over this immuneACCESS table, retaining in-frame rearrangements with V and J assigned. Such tables are incomplete; in checked studies, under half of the missing clones stem from an unresolved V gene, and the remainder is unexplained. V, J and clone size derive from that table, while D and trimming were established from the DNA sequence. This sample lists 15,000 to 20,000 clones; about three quarters were detected once. About 19% of the sample belongs to the ten largest clones.

In the ViraFEST assay, PBMC were stimulated with viral peptide pools, and antigen-specific CD4+ T cell clonotypes were then identified by expansion using TCR sequencing. After approximately 11 days of culture, CD4+ T cells were isolated with the EasySep CD4+ T cell isolation kit. Two doses of either the BNT162b2 or the mRNA-1273 mRNA SARS-CoV-2 vaccine were administered to participants. None of the healthy vaccine recipients had a prior SARS-CoV-2 infection, which was confirmed by nucleocapsid antibody tests that came back negative both before and after vaccination. About 1.8 million PBMC per well were cultured with approximately 10 ug/ml peptides in IMDM containing approximately 4.7% human AB serum, around 10 IU/ml IL-2 and gentamicin. Half of the culture medium was replaced with fresh IL-2-containing medium on days 3 and 7. Unless noted otherwise, every peptide stimulation condition was cultured in triplicate wells. PBMC were separated from whole blood using Ficoll-Paque Plus gradient centrifugation and were then either cryopreserved at -140C or used fresh. The overlapping peptide pools covered the spike proteins of SARS-CoV-2 as well as those of the common cold coronaviruses HCoV-NL63, HCoV-OC43 and HCoV-229E. Genomic DNA was extracted from cultured CD4+ T cells with the QIAamp micro DNA kit.

The V end loses 3 bases and the J end loses 0 bases, and a stretch of 14 bases separates them. For CDR1 and CDR2, the germline V gene lists MGHRA and YSYEKL. Including the terminal cysteine and phenylalanine, the CDR3 comprises 17 residues. Just the 51-base CDR3 DNA is kept, in frame starting at base 1. Sample: CD4+ T cells from PBMCs cultured with HCoV-NL63 spike peptides, taken after COVID-19 vaccination. What this sample's cell subset or site label stands for: HCoV-NL63 spike overlapping peptide pool stimulation. The V and J genes are TRBV4-1 and TRBJ1-4; the D gene is not confidently resolved. The sequence was obtained from a human donor who received a COVID-19 vaccine. DNA sequence: TGCGCCAGCAGCCATTCCCTTCGACGGACAACTAATGAAAAACTGTTTTTT. Translated, it reads CASSHSLRRTTNEKLFF.